This T cell receptor (beta chain) was sequenced in a study of cytomegalovirus exposure and HLA in healthy donors (dated by TCRdb to the late 2010s). Notes on the research overall: In an earlier analysis of approximately 500 of the donors, about 260 Gb of sequence data and 100 million or so unique TCR beta sequences from about 190 million T cells were reported. The study aimed to test whether cataloging public T cell receptors could reveal signatures of past pathogen exposure. Along with the roughly 700-subject first cohort, a separate validation cohort of around 110 different subjects was used. About five DR-DQ haplotypes were handled as single units for association and clustering, since linkage in the cohort was strong. Alongside the repertoire data, information on donor age, sex, ethnicity and CMV serostatus was compiled. Using immunosequencing, the study profiled T cell repertoires from fewer than 700 subjects and related those repertoires to cytomegalovirus serostatus. To decide whether each TCR beta V gene segment behaved as functional or pseudogenic, an earlier analysis of some 540 of the donors relied on high-throughput TCR beta sequencing. The genetic ancestry cluster associated with self-reported Caucasian donors included approximately 85% of the approximately 410 genotyped donors. To predict cytomegalovirus infection status, the study combined high-throughput TCR immunosequencing, statistical association of individual TCRs with disease status, and machine learning. Roughly 310 gigabases of sequencing data and tens of millions of unique TCR sequences were included in an early release covering 500 to 750 HLA-typed donors. A later genetic analysis took genome-wide SNP genotypes for 398 of the 666 donors and used that subset as a discovery cohort. Across 300 to 400 genotyped donors of the cohort, an average of about 220,000 unique TCR beta nucleotide sequences per donor were sequenced, and 15% to 20% of those sequences were non-productive. The later analysis used no new phenotypic data to find candidate immune exposures, relying instead on TCR beta sequences and their occurrence across donors. Every repertoire in the discovery cohort had been generated on one and the same sequencing platform. A later analysis re-examined previously published TCR beta repertoires from around 670 donors and added high-resolution HLA genotyping to investigate patterns of TCR occurrence. Both class I and class II loci were covered by HLA typing, at four-digit resolution. Typing coverage differed by locus: A, B, C, DRB1 and DQB1 were typed in roughly 629-630 donors, DQA1 in 500 to 550, DPA1 in 600 to 610, and DPB1 in approximately 450.

In total, approximately 690 healthy bone marrow donors made up the cohort. At the time of sampling, all cohort members were nominally healthy, though unrecorded immune exposures were likely present. The donor tested CMV seropositive, placing the donor among the roughly 300 seropositive members of the cohort. Every donor gave a peripheral blood sample, and the peripheral blood mononuclear cells from that sample were used for TCR beta sequencing. Genomic DNA extraction from the blood cell samples was performed with the Qiagen DNeasy Blood Extraction Kit. General conclusions and limits of the study: CMV serostatus was the only immune exposure information available for the cohort. While some public TCRs were present in many individuals, most TCR sequences turned up only very rarely across donors. Compared with the roughly 700-donor mean, donors in an Asian-associated ancestry cluster had fewer N-insertions in productive TCRs, according to a later genetic analysis. Cytomegalovirus status was reported to be diagnosed by the classifier with high specificity and sensitivity in both the original and validation cohorts. Broadly in line with IMGT annotations, most TCR beta V segments showed up in productive rearrangements about 87% or about 30% of the time in an earlier analysis of approximately 600 of the donors. The study gave a list of around 170 TCR beta chains associated with cytomegalovirus. Because some donors lacked HLA typing at each locus, the association tests relied only on the typed subset. A later analysis reported that several top co-occurrence clusters appeared linked to parvovirus B19, influenza, CMV and Epstein-Barr virus. Only TCR beta chains were sequenced in this cohort, and the absence of alpha or paired-chain data limited detectable features. Because counts were too low, roughly 18 rarely observed V segments, including chromosome 9 orphons, were left out of the earlier analysis of 500 to 650 of the donors. The authors suggested that the approach could potentially be extended to other disease states and immunological phenotypes. Specific HLA alleles were associated with over 15,000 TCR beta sequences at a false discovery rate of 0.05 in a later analysis. Some IMGT-functional V segments, including TRBV6-2 and TRBV6-3, could not be distinguished by the 87-base-pair reads and were therefore excluded. In a later analysis, the rate of TCR association differed among HLA loci, with DRB1 alleles having the most associated TCRs and HLA-C alleles having the fewest. In a later analysis, most CMV-associated TCR beta chains were found to appear HLA-restricted, with HLA associations seemingly driven largely by CMV exposure. When HLA alleles, especially DR and DQ, strongly co-occurred, attributing TCR associations to individual alleles was difficult. Presence/absence analyses assumed roughly uniform sequencing depth across donors, an assumption that may not hold. A group of highly shared sequence variants was considered likely to be a technical artifact of the sequencing pipeline. A later genetic analysis associated a missense DCLRE1C variant with V-gene and J-gene trimming of TCR beta chains, and an independent cohort replicated the association. In vitro tests confirmed that a few of the cytomegalovirus-associated TCR beta chains recognize cytomegalovirus antigens. A further reported finding was that TCR beta sequences accurately predicted the HLA-A and HLA-B alleles for most subjects in the first cohort. A later analysis found that HLA-associated TCR beta chains were more clonally expanded and had lower generation probabilities than equally common non-associated chains. Linkage disequilibrium might explain the correlated functional status among segregating V segments, but an unknown experimental factor could not be excluded.

This clone appeared a single time. The antigen this receptor binds is unknown. The record has no base qualities; no much larger clone is one base away. Other DNA sequences in this sample translate to the same CDR3. Library construction relied on the immunoSEQ multiplex PCR assay. For the multiplex PCR, a mixture combining 60 forward primers for TCR Vbeta segments and 13 reverse primers for TCR Jbeta segments was used. A multiplex PCR assay on genomic DNA amplified the CDR3 region of rearranged TCR beta genes. The Illumina HiSeq System was used to sequence the amplified TCR beta libraries as 87-base-pair reads. The study's own analysis went as follows. A later analysis tallied roughly 76 million unique TCR beta chains across the 640 or so repertoires, and approximately 11 million of those chains were shared by two or more donors. Raw reads were error-corrected and collapsed into unique sequences by a nearest-neighbor algorithm in which closely related sequences were merged to remove PCR and sequencing errors. V, D and J gene segments were assigned by aligning CDR3 sequences to IMGT reference sequences. Each retained sequence needed at least a six-nucleotide match to both a V gene segment and a J gene segment. A rearrangement was called productive if the CDR3 had no stop codons and remained in frame with V and J, and every other rearrangement was called non-productive. CDR3 was defined by IMGT convention, running from the second conserved V-encoded cysteine to the conserved J-encoded phenylalanine. The earlier analysis of about 640 of the donors excluded any sequence lacking an unambiguous match to a single V gene segment. An earlier analysis of under 750 of the donors called V segments functional above 56.7% productive rearrangements and segregating when the between-donor standard deviation exceeded 5%. To diagnose cytomegalovirus status from the catalog of TCR beta chain sequences, a statistical classification framework was built. A later analysis assigned V and J genes by comparing TCR nucleotide sequences with IMGT/GENE-DB human TR gene sequences. Using the TCRdist pipeline, a later analysis assigned CDR3 sequences along with most-parsimonious VDJ recombination scenarios. In a later analysis, each TCR beta chain was defined by its CDR3 amino acid sequence together with its V-gene family, and reads without a unique V-gene family were excluded. In a later analysis, around 600 highly shared, low-generation-probability nucleotide sequences were removed to address suspected cross-contamination and a sequencing artifact. In a later analysis, a clonal expansion index was calculated for each public chain from normalized within-repertoire ranks of inferred template counts. A later analysis computed generation probabilities with a VDJ recombination model fitted to out-of-frame rearrangements, and checked the results against IGoR. A later analysis scored TCR-TCR, TCR-HLA and TCR-CMV co-occurrence with hypergeometric tests, applying a repertoire-size bias correction to TCR pairs. To estimate false discovery rates, a later analysis permuted the HLA or CMV assignments 20 times. A later analysis grouped co-occurring TCRs with DBSCAN, adding TCRdist sequence similarity when clustering within HLA-allele-positive subsets. Repertoires with fewer than 30,000 or more than 120,000 public chains were left out of co-occurrence clustering, as were about 5 repertoires with anomalous nucleotide sharing. TCRdb limited this immuneACCESS table to in-frame rearrangements with V and J called. A share of clones is missing; checked studies link under half to unresolved V genes, and the rest is unexplained. V and J calls and clone size are as listed in that table; D and trimming were resolved from the DNA. Present in this sample are around 70,000 clones, around 66% of which were seen just once. The top ten hold roughly 4.5% of the sample.

The CDR3, cysteine through phenylalanine, is 16 amino acids long. The only DNA kept is the CDR3, 48 bases in frame from the first base. V and J lose 5 bases and 8 bases, and a span of 21 bases separates them. Looking up the germline V gene (reference sequence) yields CDR1 MNHEY and CDR2 SMNVEV. The rearrangement combines TRBV27 with TRBJ2-2, with no reliable assignment of the D segment. This sequence originates from a man between 60 and 75 years old in good health and CMV-seropositive. Sequencing was carried out using PBMCs. The CDR3 sequence is CASSLLAGWALGELFF. At the DNA level, the sequence is TGTGCCAGCAGTCTATTGGCAGGATGGGCGTTGGGGGAGCTGTTTTTT.